This T cell receptor (beta chain) was sequenced during a study of blood T cells in healthy people across ages. As to this clonotype: What it binds is not known.

Germline assignment: CDR1 SGHTA and CDR2 FQGNSA. The V end lost 1 base, the J end lost 4 bases, and 18 bases lay between the germline ends. The CDR3 length is 17 residues. For the second PCR, which ran for roughly 7 to 11 cycles, a sample-barcoded 5' primer and a J-beta primer mix were used. Samples each returned at least 3 million CDR3-containing paired-end reads. In TCRdb, the 5' RACE reads were re-called with MiXCR into one record per CDR3 protein. This table holds around 790,000 distinct CDR3 sequences, roughly 44% found once. Findings and caveats of the study: The authors considered diversity estimates from one million T cells to be underestimates. Donor CMV status, an unknown factor, possibly confounded changes in expanded clonotypes.

The receptor was derived from a man in his 60s in good health. The chain has TRBV7-2 and TRBJ2-3; D is possibly TRBD2 (7 bases). The sequenced sample consisted of blood. CDR3 nucleotides: TGTGCCAGCAGCTTAGGTAGTGGGGGGGGCCGTTCAGATACGCAGTATTTT. Its translation: CASSLGSGGGRSDTQYF. Looking up the rest from reference TRBV7-2 and TRBJ2-3 gives the full variable domain: GAGVSQSPSNKVTEKGKDVELRCDPISGHTALYWYRQSLGQGLEFLIYFQGNSAPDKSGLPSDRFSAERTGGSVSTLTIQRTQQEDSAVYLCASSLGSGGGRSDTQYFGPGTRLTVL.